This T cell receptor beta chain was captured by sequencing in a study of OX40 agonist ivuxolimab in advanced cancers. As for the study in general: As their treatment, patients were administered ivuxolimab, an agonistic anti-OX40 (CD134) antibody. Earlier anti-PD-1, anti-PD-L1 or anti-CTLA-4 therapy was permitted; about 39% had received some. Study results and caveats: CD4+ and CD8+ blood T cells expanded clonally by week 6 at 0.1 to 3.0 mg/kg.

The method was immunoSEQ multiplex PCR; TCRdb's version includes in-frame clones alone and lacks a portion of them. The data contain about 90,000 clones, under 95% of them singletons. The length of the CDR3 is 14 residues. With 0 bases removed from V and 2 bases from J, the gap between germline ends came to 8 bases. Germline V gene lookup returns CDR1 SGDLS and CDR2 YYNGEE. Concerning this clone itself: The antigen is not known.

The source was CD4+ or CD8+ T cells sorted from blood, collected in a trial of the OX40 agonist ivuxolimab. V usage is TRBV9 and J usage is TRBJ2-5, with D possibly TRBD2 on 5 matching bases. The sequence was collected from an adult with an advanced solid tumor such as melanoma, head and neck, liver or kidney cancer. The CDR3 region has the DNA TGTGCCAGCAGCGTAGGGACTGCACAAGAGACCCAGTACTTC. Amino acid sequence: CASSVGTAQETQYF.